This T cell receptor beta chain was found in a study of PD-1 blockade in classical Hodgkin lymphoma (TCRdb year 2020). With respect to the entire study: Nivolumab dosing was 3 mg/kg intravenously every 2 weeks, continuing until either disease progression or unacceptable toxicity. A peripheral blood immune signature of response to PD-1 blockade in classical Hodgkin lymphoma was defined using TCR beta sequencing and CyTOF. General conclusions and limits of the study: The study was limited to a single clinical trial cohort, and causes of repertoire differences, possibly disease activity or prior therapy, remained undefined. By C4D1, a significant rise was seen in CD4+ TCR diversity but not in CD8+ TCR diversity (p=0.0027 vs p=0.16), and the rise was most apparent among complete responders (p=0.02). Baseline TCR diversity was reported to be lower in newly diagnosed patients than in healthy donors and to be lower still in relapsed/refractory patients. Among trial patients, those achieving complete response had baseline diversity similar to that of newly diagnosed patients, while diversity was significantly lower in partial responders and progressors. Lower diversity was observed in patients in whom nivolumab was started less than 1 year after ASCT, and these patients were excluded from later analyses so that confounding by immune reconstitution would be avoided.

Explained via the paper, the time point label denotes: cycle 1 day 1 (C1D1), immediately before nivolumab initiation. Relapse after autologous stem cell transplantation had occurred in all trial patients, and cohorts A, B and C were distinguished by prior brentuximab vedotin exposure. The trial cohort comprised 60 or so patients with relapsed/refractory classical Hodgkin lymphoma whose best overall responses were complete response, partial response or progressive disease. Trial patients were treated with single-agent nivolumab in the multi-cohort phase II CheckMate 205 trial. An independent review committee assessed best overall response by applying the 2007 International Working Group response criteria. Trial PBMCs were obtained immediately prior to nivolumab initiation (C1D1) and on therapy at cycle 2 day 1 and cycle 4 day 1. Peripheral blood was collected in 8 mL Vacutainer Cell Preparation Tubes, from which PBMCs were isolated by centrifugation and then cryopreserved.

After removal of 5 bases from V and 7 bases from J, the junction retains 26 bases not matched to a gene. The CDR3 goes from the cysteine to the phenylalanine over 20 residues. Only the CDR3 part of the read is kept: 60 bases, read in frame from the first base. Based on the germline V gene (reference sequence), the CDR1 and CDR2 sequences are MNHEY and SMNVEV. Genomic DNA was isolated using the Qiagen DNeasy kit from unsorted PBMCs as well as from negatively selected CD4+ and CD8+ fractions. TCR beta CDR3 regions were amplified by immunoSEQ multiplex PCR using primers annealing to V and J segments. Amplification bias was minimized using a synthetic immune receptor repertoire, and residual bias was removed computationally after sequencing. The study's processing was this. Custom Python scripts were used to quantify repertoire diversity as the Shannon entropy index. The unsorted, CD4+ and CD8+ repertoires were each analyzed separately, with the exception of combined analyses, where CD4+ and CD8+ sequences were merged in silico. A clone was considered expanded if an increase in frequency of at least 2-fold after treatment relative to C1D1 was found, and a pseudocount of 0.5 was applied to clones undetected at baseline. Singleton clones were defined as clones with 0 or 1 copy at C1D1, and non-singleton clones were defined as clones with 2 or more copies. Clones expanded in unsorted samples were assigned a CD4+, CD8+ or unknown annotation through matching of protein sequences in sorted samples from the same patient. Wilcoxon tests on paired samples were used to test changes in diversity from C1D1 to C4D1. What TCRdb holds here is the immuneACCESS table cut down to in-frame rearrangements. Part of the clones is not present; checked against another copy, under half of the missing clones reflect an unresolved V gene, and the others are unexplained. V, J and clone size are those of that table, while D and trimming were read from the DNA. Counted in this sample were 14,000 to 15,000 clones; 55% to 65% of them appeared once. The top ten hold around 11% of the sample.

To note about this clone: What this receptor recognizes is not known. Nothing much larger sits one base from this clone, and base qualities are not available.

Sequencing was performed on peripheral blood mononuclear cells (PBMCs), taken at baseline. The chain is encoded by TRBV27 joined to TRBJ2-1; the central 7 bases match TRBD2. This TCR was recovered from a human donor with classical Hodgkin lymphoma. CDR3 sequence: CASSPRLVREAQVPLNEQFF. The nucleotides read TGTGCCAGCAGTCCCCGTTTGGTCCGGGAGGCCCAGGTCCCCCTGAATGAGCAGTTCTTC.